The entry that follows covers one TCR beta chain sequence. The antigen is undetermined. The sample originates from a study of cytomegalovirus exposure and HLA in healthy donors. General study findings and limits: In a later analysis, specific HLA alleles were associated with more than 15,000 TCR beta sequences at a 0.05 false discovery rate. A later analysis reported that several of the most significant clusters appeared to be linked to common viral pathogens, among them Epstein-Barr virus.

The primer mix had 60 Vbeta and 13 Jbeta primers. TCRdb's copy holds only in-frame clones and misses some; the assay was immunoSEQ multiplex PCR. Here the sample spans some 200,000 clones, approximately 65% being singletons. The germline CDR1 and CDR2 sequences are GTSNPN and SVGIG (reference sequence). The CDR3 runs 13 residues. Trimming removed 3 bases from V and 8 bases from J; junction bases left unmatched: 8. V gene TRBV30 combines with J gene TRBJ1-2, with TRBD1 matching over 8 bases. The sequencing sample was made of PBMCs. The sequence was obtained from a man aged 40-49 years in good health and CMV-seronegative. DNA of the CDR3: TGTGCCTGGAGCATTCCAGGGGGCCGAGGCTACACCTTC. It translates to CAWSIPGGRGYTF.